This T cell receptor (beta chain) was observed in a study of CD8+ T cells in alopecia areata. General study findings and limits: Among patients, TCR sharing was less clear than in mice, a difference possibly due in part to HLA diversity in the patient population.

RNA extraction was followed by reverse transcription into cDNA, which acted as the sequencing template. Clones were sequenced by immunoSEQ multiplex PCR, and TCRdb holds only the in-frame ones, with some missing. Of around 100,000 clones listed, 80% to 90% are singletons. On this clone itself: What it recognizes is unknown.

The V end lost 7 bases, the J end lost 2 bases, and 11 bases lay between the germline ends. CDR1 is SEHNR, CDR2 FQNEAQ, per germline (reference sequence). This CDR3 is built from 14 residues. Treatment denoted: oral pan-JAK inhibitor, 5-10 mg twice daily. It was from alopecia areata patients that lesional scalp punch biopsies and peripheral blood were collected. The receptor was derived from a human donor with alopecia areata. This specimen was CD8+ T cells sorted from blood, taken between weeks 30 and 35, from a patient treated with tofacitinib. This sequence joins TRBV7-9 and TRBJ2-2; D gene uncertain. The CDR3 nucleotides read TGTGCCAGCATACTGACTCTTAACACCGGGGAGCTGTTTTTT. Protein sequence: CASILTLNTGELFF.